This is a list of T cell receptor beta chains from one sample in a study of T cells in Graves' hyperthyroidism and ophthalmopathy. TCRdb reprocessed the multiplex PCR reads via MiXCR and lists one record per CDR3 protein. The table records some 420,000 distinct CDR3 sequences, roughly 13% of them present only once. What was sequenced was blood. Receptors were obtained from a young woman with Graves' hyperthyroidism. Both conserved end residues are part of each CDR3.

J	V	CDR3
TRBJ2-5	TRBV20-1	CSAGQQETQYF
TRBJ2-7	TRBV7-2	CASSLEGSGPREQYF
TRBJ2-7	TRBV2	CASSESGSVYEQYF
TRBJ2-1	TRBV29-1	CSVNQLVSGGGYNEQFF
TRBJ2-7	TRBV5-4	CASSSGTRIEQYF
TRBJ2-7	TRBV20-1	CSAFQGPSDYEQYF
TRBJ2-1	TRBV7-2	CASSLGRGLAGGHNEQFF
TRBJ2-5	TRBV18	CASSPRWTAYQETQYF
TRBJ2-1	TRBV7-8	CASSLGRGSTLAGTYNEQFF
TRBJ2-7	TRBV20-1	CSAAGLANSYEQYF
TRBJ1-2	TRBV19	CASSPEGTSGYTF
TRBJ1-5	TRBV19	CASSIPLGQGRDQPQHF
TRBJ2-7	TRBV7-8	CASSANPGQSYEQYF
TRBJ1-6	TRBV7-3	CASSLASLGSSPFHF
TRBJ2-5	TRBV5-6	CASSLGTGGGETQYF
TRBJ2-1	TRBV19	CASSTKISGRPLGAYNEQFF
TRBJ2-7	TRBV20-1	CSARQFRDWGLCEQYF
TRBJ1-1	TRBV11-3	CASSLGAASSAFF
TRBJ1-1	TRBV4-1	CASSAKTKTGRTEAFF
TRBJ1-4	TRBV20-1	CSARAYNEKLFF
TRBJ1-5	TRBV28	CASSGDRVDQPQHF
TRBJ1-1	TRBV10-1	CASSDEGNEAFF
TRBJ2-1	TRBV29-1	CSVRRGGHEQFF
TRBJ1-5	TRBV28	CASSLSIGLPQHF
TRBJ2-2	TRBV28	CASSWALLAGELFF